The 13 T cell receptor beta chains below come from one sample, sequenced in a study of T cells in Graves' hyperthyroidism and ophthalmopathy. Amplification of TCR beta CDR3 regions was performed using RNA transcripts as template. HTBI primers were the set used in a first-round RT-PCR of the TCR CDR3. TCRdb reprocessed the multiplex PCR reads via MiXCR and lists one record per CDR3 protein. This table holds about 350,000 distinct CDR3 sequences, 15% to 20% found once. Material for sequencing was blood. These receptors originate from a woman aged 40-49 years with Graves' ophthalmopathy.

This clonotype was found a few times. The V gene is TRBV29-1, the J gene TRBJ2-7, with D uncertain. The length of the CDR3 is 13 residues. V lost 4 bases and J lost 0, with 10 bases in between. Germline V CDR1 and CDR2: SQVTM, ANQGSEA. CDR3 bases: TGCAGCGTTGGTGGCTGGAACTCCTACGAGCAGTACTTC. Its translation is CSVGGWNSYEQYF.

This clonotype was recorded once. The CDR3 coding sequence is TGTGCCAGCAGCTTAAGTAAGGGGGAACCTCAGCCCCAGCATTTT. Protein: CASSLSKGEPQPQHF. The chain couples TRBV7-9 to TRBJ1-5, with D perhaps matching TRBD1 (6 bases). V lost 2 bases and J 6 bases, leaving 14 bases between the germline ends. CDR1 SEHNR and CDR2 FQNEAQ come from the germline V gene (reference sequence). The CDR3 length is 15 residues.

This clonotype has ten or more counts. J is TRBJ2-7 and V is TRBV6-1; 9 nucleotides align to TRBD1. Germline V gene sequence: CDR1 MNHNS, CDR2 SASEGT. Trimming cost V 4 bases and J 9 bases; bases outside gene matches: 13. The CDR3 is 15 amino acids. The CDR3 region has the DNA TGTGCCAGCAGTGGCATCGGGACAGGGATGGGAAGGCAGTACTTC. Translation: CASSGIGTGMGRQYF.

This clonotype appeared many times. The chain is built from TRBV29-1 and TRBJ2-7; possibly TRBD2 for D (5 bases). This CDR3 is built from 13 residues. The germline CDR1 and CDR2 sequences are SQVTM and ANQGSEA. Trimming shortened V by 6 bases and J by 7 bases, and 19 bases separated the two germline ends. CDR3 region: CSVATGESREQYF. The CDR3 DNA follows: TGCAGCGTCGCCACCGGGGAATCGAGGGAGCAGTACTTC.

The CDR3 bases are TGTGCCAGCAGCACCGACAGTCGGGGTGAAGCTTTCTTT. This sequence encodes CASSTDSRGEAFF. V and J are TRBV7-2 and TRBJ1-1; a possible D gene is TRBD1 (5 bases). CDR3 length equals 13 residues. CDR1 is SGHTA and CDR2 is FQGNSA in the germline V gene. The V and J ends lost 5 bases and 7 bases respectively, with 14 bases between them.

This clonotype has a count of ten or more. For the CDR3, the DNA is TGTGCCACCCGTCCCCCAGGGACAGTCTACGAGCAGTACTTC. Its protein product is CATRPPGTVYEQYF. The chain combines TRBV19 with TRBJ2-7; TRBD1 agrees at 7 bases. The CDR3 has 14 residues. The V segment lost 10 bases and the J segment 3 bases; nucleotides outside the gene matches: 12. Germline V gives CDR1 LNHDA, CDR2 SQIVND (reference sequence). The complete variable domain, with remaining parts taken from reference TRBV19 and TRBJ2-7, reads DGGITQSPKYLFRKEGQNVTLSCEQNLNHDAMYWYRQDPGQGLRLIYYSQIVNDFQKGDIAEGYSVSREKKESFPLTVTSAQKNPTAFYLCATRPPGTVYEQYFGPGTRLTVT.

This clonotype was found many times. The chain combines TRBV2 with TRBJ1-5; D is unclear. V was cut by 8 bases and J by 1 base, with 9 bases left in between. This CDR3 has 13 amino acids. Looked up from germline, CDR1 is SNHLY and CDR2 is FYNNEI. The CDR3 DNA follows: TGTGCCAGCGCCGTGGAGAGCAATCAGCCCCAGCATTTT. Protein sequence: CASAVESNQPQHF.

This clonotype was observed at least ten times. V gene TRBV7-3 combines with J gene TRBJ1-1; D unresolved. V was cut by 2 bases and J by 1 base, with 8 bases left in between. Germline CDR1 is SGHTA and CDR2 is FQGTGA. This CDR3 spans 14 amino acids. The CDR3 nucleotides read TGTGCCAGCAGCTTACGGGCATCGAACACTGAAGCTTTCTTT. Residues: CASSLRASNTEAFF.

Many counts were recorded for this clonotype. The CDR3 is CAWTDTYEQYF. CDR3 bases: TGTGCCTGGACGGACACCTACGAGCAGTACTTC. The chain joins TRBV30 to TRBJ2-7; tentatively, D is TRBD1 (5 bases). The CDR3 length is 11 residues. Germline V gene sequence: CDR1 GTSNPN, CDR2 SVGIG (reference sequence). V was cut by 4 bases and J by 2 bases, with 6 bases left in between.

This clonotype came up many times. The rearrangement joins TRBV4-1 to TRBJ2-7, with TRBD2 as a possible D gene (6 bases). Trimming removed 1 base at V and 6 bases at J, with 19 bases between. The CDR3 spans 16 residues. Looked up from germline, CDR1 is MGHRA and CDR2 is YSYEKL. CDR3 in DNA: TGCGCCAGCAGCCAAGTCGGGAGAGATTTAAGGCGCGAGCAGTACTTC. Translation gives CASSQVGRDLRREQYF.

This clonotype was seen many times. This CDR3 is CSANRDPLSDIQYF. In DNA, the CDR3 is TGCAGTGCAAACCGGGACCCCCTATCGGACATTCAGTACTTC. V usage is TRBV20-1 and J usage is TRBJ2-4, with D perhaps matching TRBD1 or TRBD2 (5 bases each). Germline V CDR1 and CDR2: DFQATT, SNEGSKA (reference sequence). V gave up 6 bases and J gave up 8 bases, with 20 bases separating them. CDR3 length: 14 amino acids.

This clonotype was seen at least ten times. The J gene is TRBJ2-7, the V gene TRBV19, with unresolved D. The CDR3 sequence is 14 residues long. Germline-derived CDR1 and CDR2 are LNHDA and SQIVND (reference sequence). Trimming removed 3 bases from V and 1 base from J, with 10 bases in between. The CDR3 bases are TGTGCCAGTAGTATGAAGGGAATGTCCTACGAGCAGTACTTC. Its protein is CASSMKGMSYEQYF. Using reference TRBV19 and TRBJ2-7 for the parts outside the CDR3, the full variable domain is DGGITQSPKYLFRKEGQNVTLSCEQNLNHDAMYWYRQDPGQGLRLIYYSQIVNDFQKGDIAEGYSVSREKKESFPLTVTSAQKNPTAFYLCASSMKGMSYEQYFGPGTRLTVT.

This clonotype was seen at least ten times. The chain has TRBV7-2 and TRBJ2-5; 11 bases fit TRBD2. This CDR3 is 15 amino acids long. V lost 5 bases to trimming and J lost 3 bases; unmatched junction nucleotides: 5. Germline V gene lookup returns CDR1 SGHTA and CDR2 FQGNSA. CDR3: CASSVVGLAEETQYF. CDR3 nucleotide sequence: TGTGCCAGCAGCGTAGTGGGACTAGCGGAAGAGACCCAGTACTTC. Looking up the rest from reference TRBV7-2 and TRBJ2-5 gives the full variable domain: GAGVSQSPSNKVTEKGKDVELRCDPISGHTALYWYRQSLGQGLEFLIYFQGNSAPDKSGLPSDRFSAERTGGSVSTLTIQRTQQEDSAVYLCASSVVGLAEETQYFGPGTRLLVL.